Listed here are 16 T cell receptor beta chains from one sample, sequenced in a study of cytotoxic CD8 clonotypes in ibrutinib-treated CLL. Assay: immunoSEQ multiplex PCR; the TCRdb copy retains only in-frame clones and omits some. Among approximately 300,000 clones listed, roughly 80% were seen once. The source was PBMCs, collected before ibrutinib treatment. These receptors were collected from a human donor with chronic lymphocytic leukemia.

V and J are TRBV27 and TRBJ2-2, with 13 bases aligning to TRBD2. CDR1 is MNHEY and CDR2 is SMNVEV in the germline V gene (reference sequence). Losses at the gene ends were 0 bases for V and 4 bases for J; bases not matched to a gene: 14. This CDR3 contains 21 residues. The CDR3 region is CASSLSFVGTSGRAGTGELFF. For the CDR3, the DNA is TGTGCCAGCAGTTTATCGTTCGTAGGAACTAGCGGGAGGGCCGGCACCGGGGAGCTGTTTTTT.

J is TRBJ2-7 and V is TRBV30; 10 positions agree with TRBD2. Germline V gives CDR1 GTSNPN, CDR2 SVGIG (reference sequence). This CDR3 is 13 amino acids long. V gave up 4 bases and J gave up 5 bases; unmatched junction bases: 5. CDR3 protein: CAWNSGRNHEQYF. The CDR3 DNA follows: TGTGCCTGGAATAGCGGGAGGAACCACGAGCAGTACTTC.

With respect to this clone: This sample also contains other DNA sequences that code for the same CDR3. The chain employs TRBV7-2 and TRBJ2-1; D remains unclear. The CDR3 spans 13 residues. CDR1 SGHTA and CDR2 FQGNSA come from the germline V gene. V was trimmed by 0 bases and J by 4 bases, leaving 4 bases between them. Here the CDR3 reads CASSLARYNEQFF. CDR3 coding DNA: TGTGCCAGCAGCTTAGCGCGGTACAATGAGCAGTTCTTC.

The sample holds a few counts of this clone. J is TRBJ1-2 and V is TRBV25-1, with no clear D. The germline CDR1 and CDR2 sequences are MGHDK and SYGVNS. CDR3 size: 11 residues. V shed 3 bases and J shed 2 bases, with 1 base lying between them. The CDR3 loop is CASSENYGYTF. For the CDR3, the DNA is TGTGCCAGCAGTGAGAACTATGGCTACACCTTC.

This clone was observed a single time. The gene calls are TRBV30 and TRBJ1-4; TRBD1 matches at 7 bases. V lost 3 bases, J lost 6 bases, and 16 bases stayed unmatched. The length of the CDR3 is 17 residues. CDR1 and CDR2 (germline): GTSNPN, SVGIG (reference sequence). The CDR3 spells CAWSKAARGKVYEKLFF. As DNA, the CDR3 is TGTGCCTGGAGCAAGGCGGCCAGGGGGAAAGTATATGAAAAACTGTTTTTT.

The V and J genes are TRBV19 and TRBJ2-4; D remains ambiguous. The CDR3 covers 14 residues. The germline V gene encodes CDR1 LNHDA and CDR2 SQIVND (reference sequence). V lost 6 bases and J lost 6, with 15 bases in between. This chain's CDR3 is CASRTSGSLNIQYF. DNA of the CDR3: TGTGCCAGTAGAACATCCGGTAGCCTAAACATTCAGTACTTC. The whole variable domain, filled in from reference TRBV19 and TRBJ2-4, reads DGGITQSPKYLFRKEGQNVTLSCEQNLNHDAMYWYRQDPGQGLRLIYYSQIVNDFQKGDIAEGYSVSREKKESFPLTVTSAQKNPTAFYLCASRTSGSLNIQYFGAGTRLSVL.

This clone has only a few counts. The chain is built from TRBV27 and TRBJ1-2; possibly TRBD1 for D (5 bases). Trimming took 9 bases from V and 5 from J, leaving 10 bases between them. This CDR3 is built from 11 residues. CDR1 and CDR2 (germline): MNHEY, SMNVEV (reference sequence). CDR3 region: CASGDVYGYTF. In nucleotides, the CDR3 is TGTGCCAGTGGGGACGTGTATGGCTACACCTTC.

V gene TRBV7-2 combines with J gene TRBJ1-2, with D tentatively TRBD1 (6 bases). V was trimmed by 5 bases and J by 4 bases, leaving 17 bases between them. CDR1 SGHTA and CDR2 FQGNSA come from the germline V gene. CDR3 length equals 15 residues. The CDR3 DNA follows: TGTGCCAGCAGCGGATACGGGACAACTGCCTATGGCTACACCTTC. Residues: CASSGYGTTAYGYTF.

The chain recombines TRBV19 with TRBJ2-7; 11 nucleotides line up with TRBD2. Trimming took 5 bases from V and 1 from J; bases not matched to a gene: 4. The germline V gene encodes CDR1 LNHDA and CDR2 SQIVND (reference sequence). The CDR3 length is 15 residues. The CDR3 protein is CASSLGTSGSYEQYF. The CDR3 DNA reads TGTGCCAGTAGTCTGGGGACTAGCGGTTCCTACGAGCAGTACTTC.

In DNA, the CDR3 is TGTGCCAGCAGCTTAGACAGAAATGAAAAACTGTTTTTT. It yields the protein CASSLDRNEKLFF. V and J are TRBV7-7 and TRBJ1-4; D is ambiguous. The V end lost 1 base, the J end lost 5 bases, and 5 bases lay between the germline ends. The length of the CDR3 is 13 residues. Germline assignment: CDR1 SSHAT and CDR2 FNYEAQ (reference sequence).

This rearrangement joins TRBV5-1 to TRBJ1-2; the D is unclear. V was pared by 1 base and J by 3 bases, with 7 bases between. CDR1 is SGHRS, CDR2 YFSETQ, per germline. The CDR3 length is 13 residues. In nucleotides, the CDR3 is TGCGCCAGCAGCTTGAGGGAATACTATGGCTACACCTTC. This gives the protein CASSLREYYGYTF.

Comments on this clone: The sample carries other DNA sequences with the same CDR3. The chain combines TRBV28 with TRBJ1-1, with D tentatively TRBD1 (5 bases). Germline CDR1 MDHEN, CDR2 SYDVKM. V lost 5 bases and J 6 bases, leaving 10 bases between the germline ends. The CDR3 has 12 residues. The CDR3 region is CASSVYRSEAFF. The CDR3 DNA is TGTGCCAGCAGTGTTTACAGGTCTGAAGCTTTCTTT.

The chain carries TRBV5-8 and TRBJ2-1; TRBD1 aligns across 8 bases. V lost 3 bases and J lost 1; bases outside the gene matches: 3. The CDR3 has 15 residues. Germline-derived CDR1 and CDR2 are SGHTS and YDEGEE. CDR3 sequence (DNA): TGTGCCAGCAGCTCCGGGACAGGTTCCTACAATGAGCAGTTCTTC. Translating gives CASSSGTGSYNEQFF. Looking up the rest from reference TRBV5-8 and TRBJ2-1 gives the full variable domain: EAGVTQSPTHLIKTRGQQATLRCSPISGHTSVYWYQQALGLGLQFLLWYDEGEERNRGNFPPRFSGRQFPNYSSELNVNALELEDSALYLCASSSGTGSYNEQFFGPGTRLTVL.

This clone has only one observation. The rearrangement links TRBV4-3 to TRBJ2-1, with 8 bases aligning to TRBD2. Germline values: CDR1 LGHNA, CDR2 YSLEER. V trimming: 0 bases; J trimming: 5 bases; junction bases outside the gene matches: 6. The length of the CDR3 is 16 residues. The CDR3 protein is CASSQDWLAGNNEQFF. The CDR3 bases are TGCGCCAGCAGCCAAGACTGGCTAGCGGGTAACAATGAGCAGTTCTTC.

This chain joins TRBV9 and TRBJ2-7; possible D gene TRBD1, 6 bases. This CDR3 is built from 14 residues. The germline V gene encodes CDR1 SGDLS and CDR2 YYNGEE. Trimming cost V 4 bases and J 3 bases, with 14 bases left between them. CDR3 nucleotide sequence: TGTGCCAGCAGCCCGGCCGACAGGAACTACGAGCAGTACTTC. It is translated as CASSPADRNYEQYF.

This chain joins TRBV18 and TRBJ1-4; no reliable D call. This CDR3 region has 15 residues. Germline V lookup: CDR1 KGHSH, CDR2 LQKENI. The V and J ends lost 0 bases and 7 bases respectively, with 12 bases between them. CDR3 amino acids: CASSPPVGVGEKLFF. The CDR3, as DNA: TGTGCCAGCTCACCACCCGTCGGGGTTGGTGAAAAACTGTTTTTT.